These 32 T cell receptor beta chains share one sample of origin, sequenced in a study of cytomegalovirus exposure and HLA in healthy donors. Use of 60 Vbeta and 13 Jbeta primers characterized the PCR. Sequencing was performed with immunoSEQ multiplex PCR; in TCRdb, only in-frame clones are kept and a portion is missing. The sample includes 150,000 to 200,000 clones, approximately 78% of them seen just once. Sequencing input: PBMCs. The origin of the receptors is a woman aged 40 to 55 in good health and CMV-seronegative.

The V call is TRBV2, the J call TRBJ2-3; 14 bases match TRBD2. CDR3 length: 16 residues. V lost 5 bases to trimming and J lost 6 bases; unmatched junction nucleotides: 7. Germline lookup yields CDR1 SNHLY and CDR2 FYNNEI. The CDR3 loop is CASSRGTSGGQDTQYF. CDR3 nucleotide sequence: TGTGCCAGCAGTCGCGGGACTAGCGGGGGTCAGGATACGCAGTATTTT.

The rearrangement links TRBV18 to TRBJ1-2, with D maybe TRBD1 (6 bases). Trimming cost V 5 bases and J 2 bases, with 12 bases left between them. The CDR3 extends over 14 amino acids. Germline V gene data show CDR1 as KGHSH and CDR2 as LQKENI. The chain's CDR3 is CASSSGAENYGYTF. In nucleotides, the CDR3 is TGTGCCAGCTCATCAGGGGCCGAGAACTATGGCTACACCTTC.

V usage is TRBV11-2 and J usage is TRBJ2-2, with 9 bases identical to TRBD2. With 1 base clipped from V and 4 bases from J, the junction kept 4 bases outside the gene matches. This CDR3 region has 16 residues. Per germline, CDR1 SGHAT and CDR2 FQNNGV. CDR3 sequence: CASSLGSGGVTGELFF. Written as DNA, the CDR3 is TGTGCCAGCAGCTTAGGTAGCGGGGGAGTCACCGGGGAGCTGTTTTTT. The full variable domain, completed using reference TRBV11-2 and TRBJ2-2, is EAGVAQSPRYKIIEKRQSVAFWCNPISGHATLYWYQQILGQGPKLLIQFQNNGVVDDSQLPKDRFSAERLKGVDSTLKIQPAKLEDSAVYLCASSLGSGGVTGELFFGEGSRLTVL.

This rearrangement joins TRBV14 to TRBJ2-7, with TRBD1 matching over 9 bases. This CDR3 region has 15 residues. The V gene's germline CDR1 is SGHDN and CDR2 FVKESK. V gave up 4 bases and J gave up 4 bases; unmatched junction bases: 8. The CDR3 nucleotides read TGTGCCAGCAGCCCTCGGGACAGGGTTCCGTACGAGCAGTACTTC. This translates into CASSPRDRVPYEQYF. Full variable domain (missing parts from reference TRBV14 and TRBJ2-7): EAGVTQFPSHSVIEKGQTVTLRCDPISGHDNLYWYRRVMGKEIKFLLHFVKESKQDESGMPNNRFLAERTGGTYSTLKVQPAELEDSGVYFCASSPRDRVPYEQYFGPGTRLTVT.

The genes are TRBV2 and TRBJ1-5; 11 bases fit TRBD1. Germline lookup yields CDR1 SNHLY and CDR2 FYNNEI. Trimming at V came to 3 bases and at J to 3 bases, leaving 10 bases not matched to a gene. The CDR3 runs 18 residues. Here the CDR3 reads CASSDRTGGGKNNQPQHF. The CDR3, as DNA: TGTGCCAGCAGTGACCGGACAGGGGGCGGGAAGAACAATCAGCCCCAGCATTTT.

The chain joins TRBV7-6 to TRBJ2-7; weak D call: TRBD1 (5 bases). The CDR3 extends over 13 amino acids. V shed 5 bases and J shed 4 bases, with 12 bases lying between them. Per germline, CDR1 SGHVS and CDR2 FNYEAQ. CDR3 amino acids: CASSPQRGYEQYF. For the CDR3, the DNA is TGTGCCAGCAGCCCTCAAAGGGGATACGAGCAGTACTTC.

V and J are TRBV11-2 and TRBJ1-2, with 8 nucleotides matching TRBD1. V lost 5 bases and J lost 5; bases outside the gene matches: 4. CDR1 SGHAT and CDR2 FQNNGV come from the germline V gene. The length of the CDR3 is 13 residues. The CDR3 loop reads CASSIRQGYGYTF. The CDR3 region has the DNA TGTGCCAGCAGCATAAGACAGGGGTATGGCTACACCTTC.

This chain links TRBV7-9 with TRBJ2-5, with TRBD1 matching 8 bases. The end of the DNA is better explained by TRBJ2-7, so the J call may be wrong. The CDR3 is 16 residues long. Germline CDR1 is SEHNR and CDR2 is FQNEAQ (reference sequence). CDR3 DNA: TGTGCCAGCAGCTTAGTTAACAGGGGGAGCGGCTACGAGCAGTACTTC. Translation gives CASSLVNRGSGYEQYF.

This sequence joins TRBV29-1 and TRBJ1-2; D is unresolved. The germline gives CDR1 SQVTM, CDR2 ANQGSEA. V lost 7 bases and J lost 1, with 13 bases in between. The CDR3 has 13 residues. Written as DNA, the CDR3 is TGCAGCGCCCTCTCACTATTTAACTATGGCTACACCTTC. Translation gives CSALSLFNYGYTF.

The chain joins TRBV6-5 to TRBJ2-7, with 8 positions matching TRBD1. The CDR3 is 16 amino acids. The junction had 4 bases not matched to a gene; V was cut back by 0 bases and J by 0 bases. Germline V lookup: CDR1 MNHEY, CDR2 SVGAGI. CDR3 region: CASSYSWDRSSYEQYF. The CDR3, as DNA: TGTGCCAGCAGTTACTCGTGGGACAGGAGCTCCTACGAGCAGTACTTC.

CDR3 amino acids: CASSVTGTPLEQYF. CDR3 nucleotides: TGTGCCAGCAGTGTGACCGGGACACCGCTTGAGCAGTACTTC. V usage is TRBV6-1 and J usage is TRBJ2-5, with D tentatively TRBD1 (6 bases). The CDR3 covers 14 residues. The germline V gene has CDR1 MNHNS and CDR2 SASEGT. V lost 4 bases to trimming and J lost 11 bases, with 20 bases between them.

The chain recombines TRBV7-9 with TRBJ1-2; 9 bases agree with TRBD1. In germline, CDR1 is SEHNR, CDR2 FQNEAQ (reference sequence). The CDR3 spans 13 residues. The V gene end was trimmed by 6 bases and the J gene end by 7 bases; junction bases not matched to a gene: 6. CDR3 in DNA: TGTGCCAGCAGATACAGGGGGCTTTCTGGCTACACCTTC. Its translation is CASRYRGLSGYTF.

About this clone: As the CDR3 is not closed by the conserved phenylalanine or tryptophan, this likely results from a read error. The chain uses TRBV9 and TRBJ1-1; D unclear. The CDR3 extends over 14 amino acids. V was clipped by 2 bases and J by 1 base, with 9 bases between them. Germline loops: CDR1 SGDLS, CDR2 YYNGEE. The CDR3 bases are TGTGCCAGCAGCGTCGTGGGCGAGAACACTGAAGCTTTCCTT. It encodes CASSVVGENTEAFL.

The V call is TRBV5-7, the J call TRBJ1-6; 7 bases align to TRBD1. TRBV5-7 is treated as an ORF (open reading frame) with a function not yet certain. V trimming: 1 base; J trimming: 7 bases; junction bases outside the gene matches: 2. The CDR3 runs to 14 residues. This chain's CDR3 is CASSLRGGNSPLHF. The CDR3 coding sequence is TGTGCCAGCAGCTTGCGAGGGGGCAATTCACCCCTCCACTTT.

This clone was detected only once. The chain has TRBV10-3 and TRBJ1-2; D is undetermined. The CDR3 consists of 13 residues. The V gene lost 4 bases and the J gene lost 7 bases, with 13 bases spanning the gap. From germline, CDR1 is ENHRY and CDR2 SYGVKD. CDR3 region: CAISASGIPGYTF. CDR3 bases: TGTGCCATCAGTGCCAGCGGGATACCTGGCTACACCTTC.

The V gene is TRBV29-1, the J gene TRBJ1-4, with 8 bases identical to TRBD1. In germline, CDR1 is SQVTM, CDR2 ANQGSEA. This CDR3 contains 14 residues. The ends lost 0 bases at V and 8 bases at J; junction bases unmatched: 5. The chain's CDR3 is CSVEDGQGGEKLFF. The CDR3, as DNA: TGCAGCGTTGAAGATGGACAGGGAGGAGAAAAACTGTTTTTT.

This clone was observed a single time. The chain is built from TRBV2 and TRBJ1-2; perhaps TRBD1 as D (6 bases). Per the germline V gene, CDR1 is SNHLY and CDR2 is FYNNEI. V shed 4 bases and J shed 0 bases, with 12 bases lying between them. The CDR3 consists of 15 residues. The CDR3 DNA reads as TGTGCCAGCAGTGTATACCGGGACACTAACTATGGCTACACCTTC. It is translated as CASSVYRDTNYGYTF.

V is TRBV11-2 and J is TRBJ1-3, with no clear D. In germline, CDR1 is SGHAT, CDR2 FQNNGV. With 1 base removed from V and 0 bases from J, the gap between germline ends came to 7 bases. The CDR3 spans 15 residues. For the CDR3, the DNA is TGTGCCAGCAGCTTAGGTACAGTCTCTGGAAACACCATATATTTT. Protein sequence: CASSLGTVSGNTIYF.

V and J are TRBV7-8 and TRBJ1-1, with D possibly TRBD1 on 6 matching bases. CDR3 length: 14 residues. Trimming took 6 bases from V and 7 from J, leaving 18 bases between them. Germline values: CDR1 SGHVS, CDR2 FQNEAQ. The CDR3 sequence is CASSSWKGGGEAFF. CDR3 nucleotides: TGTGCCAGCAGTTCCTGGAAGGGAGGGGGTGAAGCTTTCTTT. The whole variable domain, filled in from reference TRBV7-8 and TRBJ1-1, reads GAGVSQSPRYKVAKRGQDVALRCDPISGHVSLFWYQQALGQGPEFLTYFQNEAQLDKSGLPSDRFFAERPEGSVSTLKIQRTQQEDSAVYLCASSSWKGGGEAFFGQGTRLTVV.

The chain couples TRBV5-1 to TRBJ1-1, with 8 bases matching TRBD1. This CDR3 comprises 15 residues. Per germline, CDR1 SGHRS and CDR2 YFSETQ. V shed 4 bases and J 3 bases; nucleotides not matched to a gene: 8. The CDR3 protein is CASSAGGGRDTEAFF. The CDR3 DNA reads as TGCGCCAGCAGCGCAGGGGGCGGGAGGGACACTGAAGCTTTCTTT.

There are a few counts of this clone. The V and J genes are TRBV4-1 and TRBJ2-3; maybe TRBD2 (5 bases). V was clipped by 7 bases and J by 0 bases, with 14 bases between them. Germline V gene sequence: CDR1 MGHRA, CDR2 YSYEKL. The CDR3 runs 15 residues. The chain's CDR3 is CASNDPPGSTDTQYF. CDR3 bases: TGCGCCAGCAACGACCCTCCGGGAAGCACAGATACGCAGTATTTT.

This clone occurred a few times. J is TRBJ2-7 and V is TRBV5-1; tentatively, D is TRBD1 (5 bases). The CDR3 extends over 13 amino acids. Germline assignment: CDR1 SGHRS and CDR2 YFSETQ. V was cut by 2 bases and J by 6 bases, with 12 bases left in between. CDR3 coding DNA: TGCGCCAGCAGCTTAATAGGGGAAAGCGAGCAGTACTTC. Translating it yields CASSLIGESEQYF.

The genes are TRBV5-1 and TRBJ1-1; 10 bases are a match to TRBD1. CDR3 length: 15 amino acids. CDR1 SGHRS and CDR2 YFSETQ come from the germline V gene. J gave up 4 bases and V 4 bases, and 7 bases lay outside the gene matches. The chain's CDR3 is CASSVRQGAITEAFF. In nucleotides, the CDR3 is TGCGCCAGCAGCGTCAGACAGGGGGCGATCACTGAAGCTTTCTTT.

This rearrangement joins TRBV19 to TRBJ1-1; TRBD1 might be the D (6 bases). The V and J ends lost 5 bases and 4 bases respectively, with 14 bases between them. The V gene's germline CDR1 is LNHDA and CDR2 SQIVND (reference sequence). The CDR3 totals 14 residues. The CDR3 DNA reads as TGTGCCAGTAGTGCCCTAGGGGGATTCACTGAAGCTTTCTTT. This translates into CASSALGGFTEAFF.

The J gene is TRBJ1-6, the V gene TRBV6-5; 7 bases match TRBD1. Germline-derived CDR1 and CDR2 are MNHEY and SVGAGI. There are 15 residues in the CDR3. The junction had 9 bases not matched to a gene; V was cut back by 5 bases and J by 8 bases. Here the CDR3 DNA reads TGTGCCAGCAGTCCTGGCAGGGGGATAGATTCACCCCTCCACTTT. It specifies CASSPGRGIDSPLHF.

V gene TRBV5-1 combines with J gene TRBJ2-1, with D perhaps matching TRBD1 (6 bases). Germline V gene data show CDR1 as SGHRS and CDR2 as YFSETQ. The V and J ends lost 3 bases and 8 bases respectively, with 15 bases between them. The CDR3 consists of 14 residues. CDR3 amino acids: CASSSANRVDEQFF. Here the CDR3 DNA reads TGCGCCAGCAGCTCAGCCAACAGGGTCGATGAGCAGTTCTTC.

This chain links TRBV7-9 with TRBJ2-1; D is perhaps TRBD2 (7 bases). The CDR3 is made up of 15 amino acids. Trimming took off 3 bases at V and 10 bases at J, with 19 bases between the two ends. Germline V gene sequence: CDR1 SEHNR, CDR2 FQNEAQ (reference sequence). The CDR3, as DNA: TGTGCCAGCAGCTTTAGCCGGGGGGCTTGGGGGGAGCAGTTCTTC. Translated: CASSFSRGAWGEQFF. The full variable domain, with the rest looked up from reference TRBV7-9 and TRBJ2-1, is DTGVSQNPRHKITKRGQNVTFRCDPISEHNRLYWYRQTLGQGPEFLTYFQNEAQLEKSRLLSDRFSAERPKGSFSTLEIQRTEQGDSAMYLCASSFSRGAWGEQFFGPGTRLTVL.

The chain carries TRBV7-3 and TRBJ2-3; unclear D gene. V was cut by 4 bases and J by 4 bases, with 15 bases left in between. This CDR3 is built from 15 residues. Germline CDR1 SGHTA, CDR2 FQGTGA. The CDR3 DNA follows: TGTGCCAGCAGCTCCGGGTCTCTCGTATCAGATACGCAGTATTTT. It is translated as CASSSGSLVSDTQYF.

CDR3 sequence: CASPSSPVYGYTF. As DNA, the CDR3 is TGTGCCAGCCCCTCTTCACCAGTCTATGGCTACACCTTC. This rearrangement joins TRBV2 to TRBJ1-2; D unclear. CDR1 and CDR2 (germline): SNHLY, FYNNEI. The CDR3 runs to 13 residues. V gave up 8 bases and J gave up 4 bases, with 14 bases separating them.

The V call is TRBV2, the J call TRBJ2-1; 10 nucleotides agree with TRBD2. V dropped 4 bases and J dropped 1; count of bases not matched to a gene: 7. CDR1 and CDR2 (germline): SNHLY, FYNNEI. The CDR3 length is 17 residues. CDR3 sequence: CASSAPSGGWSYNEQFF. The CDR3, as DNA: TGTGCCAGCAGTGCCCCTAGCGGGGGTTGGTCCTACAATGAGCAGTTCTTC.

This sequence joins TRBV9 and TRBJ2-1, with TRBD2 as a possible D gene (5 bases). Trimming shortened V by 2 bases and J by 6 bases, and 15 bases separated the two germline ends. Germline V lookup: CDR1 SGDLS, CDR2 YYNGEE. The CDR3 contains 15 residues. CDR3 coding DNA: TGTGCCAGCAGCGTTCTGGACTTCTCGTCCAATGAGCAGTTCTTC. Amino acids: CASSVLDFSSNEQFF.

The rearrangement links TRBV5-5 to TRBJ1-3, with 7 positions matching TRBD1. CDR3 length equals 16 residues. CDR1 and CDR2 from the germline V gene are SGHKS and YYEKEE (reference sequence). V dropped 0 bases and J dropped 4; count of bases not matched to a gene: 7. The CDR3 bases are TGTGCCAGCAGCTTGGGTGGGACAGCTTCAGGAAACACCATATATTTT. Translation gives CASSLGGTASGNTIYF.